These T cell receptor beta chains were read from a single sample in a study of shared clonotypes between healthy human individuals. Method: immunoSEQ multiplex PCR; TCRdb's copy keeps in-frame clones and lacks some. The repertoire holds about 2.2 million clones, with 93% as singletons. Sequencing used naive CD8+ T cells from PBMCs. The receptor source for this set is a young man in good health. Some clones in this sample may be carry-over from other donors' samples. CDR3s leave out the opening cysteine and the closing phenylalanine or tryptophan.

v_gene: TRBV4-3
j_gene: TRBJ1-1
CDR3aa: ASSQLGEGITEAF

v_gene: TRBV7-8
j_gene: TRBJ1-1
CDR3aa: ASSWTGVGGTEAF

v_gene: TRBV5-1
j_gene: TRBJ2-7
CDR3aa: ASSLAPVPTGESYEQY

v_gene: TRBV5-8
j_gene: TRBJ2-1
CDR3aa: ASSFDRGLWNEQF

v_gene: TRBV27
j_gene: TRBJ2-7
CDR3aa: ASSLSPASGRGEQY

v_gene: TRBV27
j_gene: TRBJ1-2
CDR3aa: ASSSRGLHYGYT

v_gene: TRBV7-6
j_gene: TRBJ2-5
CDR3aa: ASSHRARDRGPETQY

v_gene: TRBV6-5
j_gene: TRBJ2-5
CDR3aa: ASSSAYLRAETQY

v_gene: TRBV6-5
j_gene: TRBJ2-5
CDR3aa: ASSNERDQETQY

v_gene: TRBV28
j_gene: TRBJ2-7
CDR3aa: ASSLWGTSGRMAYEQY

v_gene: TRBV11-2
j_gene: TRBJ2-7
CDR3aa: ASSLGGRASEQY

v_gene: TRBV4-1
j_gene: TRBJ1-5
CDR3aa: ASSQVDDQPQH

v_gene: TRBV4-1
j_gene: TRBJ2-3
CDR3aa: ASMFLAEHGTQY

v_gene: TRBV19
j_gene: TRBJ2-7
CDR3aa: ASSDRVSQGEQY

v_gene: TRBV6-5
j_gene: TRBJ1-1
CDR3aa: ASSYSRPQGAIDAF

v_gene: TRBV6-5
j_gene: TRBJ1-4
CDR3aa: ASSPATGTNEKLF

v_gene: TRBV5-6
j_gene: TRBJ2-1
CDR3aa: ASSTSGSFYNEQF

v_gene: TRBV29-1
j_gene: TRBJ2-5
CDR3aa: SVESEGQGFRETQY

v_gene: TRBV27
j_gene: TRBJ1-2
CDR3aa: ASSQGGNYGYT

v_gene: TRBV10-1
j_gene: TRBJ2-1
CDR3aa: ASSENSREQF

v_gene: TRBV27
j_gene: TRBJ2-7
CDR3aa: ASSLWTDTYEQY

v_gene: TRBV9
j_gene: TRBJ2-1
CDR3aa: ASSVYGTSANNEQF

v_gene: TRBV18
j_gene: TRBJ2-3
CDR3aa: ASSVGTSGSTDTQY

v_gene: TRBV5-1
j_gene: TRBJ2-7
CDR3aa: ASRTNSPSYEQY

v_gene: TRBV7-9
j_gene: TRBJ1-2
CDR3aa: ASSLGVTGGLNYGYT

v_gene: TRBV13
j_gene: TRBJ2-3
CDR3aa: ASNPPGGPSTDTQY